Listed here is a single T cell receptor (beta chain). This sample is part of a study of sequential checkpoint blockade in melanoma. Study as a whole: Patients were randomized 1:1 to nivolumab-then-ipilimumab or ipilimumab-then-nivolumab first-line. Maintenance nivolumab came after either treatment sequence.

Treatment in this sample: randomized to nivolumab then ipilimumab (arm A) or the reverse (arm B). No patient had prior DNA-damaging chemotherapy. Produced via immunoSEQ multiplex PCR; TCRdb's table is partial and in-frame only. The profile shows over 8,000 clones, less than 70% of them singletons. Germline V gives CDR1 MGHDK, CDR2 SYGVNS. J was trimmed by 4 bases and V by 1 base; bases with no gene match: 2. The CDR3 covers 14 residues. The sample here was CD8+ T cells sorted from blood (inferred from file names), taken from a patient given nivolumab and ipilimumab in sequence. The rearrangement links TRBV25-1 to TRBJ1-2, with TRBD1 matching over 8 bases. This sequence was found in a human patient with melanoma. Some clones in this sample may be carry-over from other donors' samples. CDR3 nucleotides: TGTGCCAGCAGTGAATTGGGGACAGGCTATGGCTACACCTTC. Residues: CASSELGTGYGYTF.